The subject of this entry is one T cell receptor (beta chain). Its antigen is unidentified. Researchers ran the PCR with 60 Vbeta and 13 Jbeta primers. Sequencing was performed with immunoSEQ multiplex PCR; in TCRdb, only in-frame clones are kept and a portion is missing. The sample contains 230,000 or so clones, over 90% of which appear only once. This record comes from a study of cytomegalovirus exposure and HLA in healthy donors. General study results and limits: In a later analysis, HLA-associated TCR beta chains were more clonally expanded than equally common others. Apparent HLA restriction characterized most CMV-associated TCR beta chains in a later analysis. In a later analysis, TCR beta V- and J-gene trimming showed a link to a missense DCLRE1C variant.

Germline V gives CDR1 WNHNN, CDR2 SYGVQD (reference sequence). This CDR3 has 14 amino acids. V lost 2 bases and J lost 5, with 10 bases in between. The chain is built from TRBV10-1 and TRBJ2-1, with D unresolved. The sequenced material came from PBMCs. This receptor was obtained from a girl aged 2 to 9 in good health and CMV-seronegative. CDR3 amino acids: CASSENPHNNEQFF. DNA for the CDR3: TGCGCCAGCAGTGAGAACCCGCACAACAATGAGCAGTTCTTC.